What follows are 29 T cell receptor beta chains derived from one specimen sequenced in a study of blood T cell repertoires in COVID-19. This table comes from immunoSEQ multiplex PCR, and its TCRdb copy is limited to in-frame clones, with some not included. This repertoire shows around 230,000 clones, roughly 80% found once; its top ten account for roughly 9.6%. Specimen: peripheral blood. The receptors derive from a woman of 80 years or more with acute or convalescent COVID-19.

The gene calls are TRBV29-1 and TRBJ1-2; 7 bases are a match to TRBD1. The CDR3 is made up of 14 amino acids. V shed 1 base and J 2 bases; nucleotides not matched to a gene: 4. Germline lookup yields CDR1 SQVTM and CDR2 ANQGSEA. The DNA of the CDR3 is TGCAGCGTTGAAGGGAGGGACAGAAACTATGGCTACACCTTC. Its translation: CSVEGRDRNYGYTF. Drawing the rest from reference TRBV29-1 and TRBJ1-2, the complete variable domain is SAVISQKPSRDICQRGTSLTIQCQVDSQVTMMFWYRQQPGQSLTLIATANQGSEATYESGFVIDKFPISRPNLTFSTLTVSNMSPEDSSIYLCSVEGRDRNYGYTFGSGTRLTVV.

The gene calls are TRBV28 and TRBJ1-3, with TRBD1 matching over 9 bases. Germline V CDR1 and CDR2: MDHEN, SYDVKM. The CDR3 loop spans 15 amino acids. Trimming took 2 bases from V and 7 from J; bases not matched to a gene: 6. The CDR3 loop reads CASSLPGQGWNTIYF. In nucleotides, the CDR3 is TGTGCCAGCAGTTTACCGGGACAGGGATGGAACACCATATATTTT.

This clone came up once. The rearrangement links TRBV5-1 to TRBJ1-1; no definite D call. CDR1 and CDR2 from the germline V gene are SGHRS and YFSETQ. The V end was cut by 5 bases, the J end by 5 bases, with 19 bases between. The CDR3 spans 15 residues. This chain's CDR3 is CASSVGRTRGTEAFF. Written as DNA, the CDR3 is TGCGCCAGCAGTGTCGGCAGGACTCGTGGAACTGAAGCTTTCTTT. Together with reference TRBV5-1 and TRBJ1-1, the CDR3 gives the full variable domain: KAGVTQTPRYLIKTRGQQVTLSCSPISGHRSVSWYQQTPGQGLQFLFEYFSETQRNKGNFPGRFSGRQFSNSRSEMNVSTLELGDSALYLCASSVGRTRGTEAFFGQGTRLTVV.

This clone was picked up one time. The rearrangement joins TRBV5-1 to TRBJ2-2, with D maybe TRBD2 (6 bases). This CDR3 is 18 amino acids long. The V gene lost 2 bases and the J gene lost 2 bases, with 19 bases spanning the gap. In germline, CDR1 is SGHRS, CDR2 YFSETQ. CDR3 sequence (DNA): TGCGCCAGCAGCTTTACCCTCGTGGCGGGGAGTAACACCGGGGAGCTGTTTTTT. It encodes CASSFTLVAGSNTGELFF.

The V gene is TRBV4-1, the J gene TRBJ1-1; D possibly corresponds to TRBD1 (6 bases). V lost 4 bases to trimming and J lost 4 bases, with 13 bases between them. The CDR3 runs to 14 residues. Germline-derived CDR1 and CDR2 are MGHRA and YSYEKL. The CDR3 region has the DNA TGCGCCAGCAGCCGAGGGGCAGGGGTCACTGAAGCTTTCTTT. It translates to CASSRGAGVTEAFF.

The chain employs TRBV6-1 and TRBJ1-3; tentatively, D is TRBD1 (5 bases). The ends were cut back, 6 bases at V and 0 bases at J, with 12 bases in the middle. Germline V lookup: CDR1 MNHNS, CDR2 SASEGT. The CDR3 is made up of 15 amino acids. The CDR3 region has the DNA TGTGCCAGCAGGGCCCCCGGGGGCTCTGGAAACACCATATATTTT. Translating gives CASRAPGGSGNTIYF.

The rearrangement links TRBV18 to TRBJ1-2; 11 nucleotides agree with TRBD1. The germline V gene has CDR1 KGHSH and CDR2 LQKENI. This CDR3 has 15 amino acids. V lost 5 bases and J lost 2; bases outside the gene matches: 4. CDR3 residues: CASSGRTGGNYGYTF. Here the CDR3 DNA reads TGTGCCAGCTCAGGTCGGACAGGGGGCAACTATGGCTACACCTTC. Combining the CDR3 with reference TRBV18 and TRBJ1-2 gives the whole variable domain NAGVMQNPRHLVRRRGQEARLRCSPMKGHSHVYWYRQLPEEGLKFMVYLQKENIIDESGMPKERFSAEFPKEGPSILRIQQVVRGDSAAYFCASSGRTGGNYGYTFGSGTRLTVV.

V and J are TRBV9 and TRBJ2-2; TRBD2 matches at 10 bases. Germline V gene data show CDR1 as SGDLS and CDR2 as YYNGEE. Trimming took 1 base from V and 4 from J; bases not matched to a gene: 4. CDR3 length: 16 residues. For the CDR3, the DNA is TGTGCCAGCAGCGTATCAAGCGGGGGGGCCACCGGGGAGCTGTTTTTT. It translates to CASSVSSGGATGELFF.

V usage is TRBV30 and J usage is TRBJ1-5; D is ambiguous. This CDR3 is built from 14 residues. The V end lost 2 bases, the J end lost 5 bases, and 13 bases lay between the germline ends. Germline CDR1 reads GTSNPN; CDR2 reads SVGIG (reference sequence). This CDR3 is CAWSRVNRDQPQHF. CDR3 nucleotide sequence: TGTGCCTGGAGTCGGGTGAATCGGGATCAGCCCCAGCATTTT.

The sample holds a few counts of this clone. This rearrangement joins TRBV19 to TRBJ1-4; D not certain. Deletions cut 2 bases from V and 6 bases from J, with 13 bases between. Germline CDR1 is LNHDA and CDR2 is SQIVND (reference sequence). The CDR3 extends over 15 amino acids. CDR3 loop: CASSITRARDEKLFF. As DNA, the CDR3 is TGTGCCAGTAGTATAACGAGGGCCCGCGATGAAAAACTGTTTTTT.

The chain is built from TRBV5-5 and TRBJ2-5; perhaps TRBD1 as D (5 bases). V was clipped by 4 bases and J by 6 bases, with 10 bases between them. The CDR3 is 12 residues long. Germline CDR1 and CDR2: SGHKS and YYEKEE (reference sequence). The CDR3 bases are TGTGCCAGCAGCCGACAGCTCCAGACCCAGTACTTC. Encoded protein: CASSRQLQTQYF.

This clone was detected once. The rearrangement links TRBV11-2 to TRBJ2-7; D gene uncertain. This CDR3 is 13 amino acids long. Germline assignment: CDR1 SGHAT and CDR2 FQNNGV. The ends were cut back, 5 bases at V and 7 bases at J, with 15 bases in the middle. CDR3 sequence reads: CASSGPYLGEQYF. In DNA, the CDR3 is TGTGCCAGCAGCGGGCCGTACCTCGGTGAGCAGTACTTC.

This clone was counted a single time. V and J are TRBV2 and TRBJ2-5, with TRBD2 matching 8 bases. The CDR3 has 14 amino acids. V shed 4 bases and J 4 bases; nucleotides not matched to a gene: 5. Germline V gives CDR1 SNHLY, CDR2 FYNNEI. The CDR3 region is CASSAISGAETQYF. The CDR3 nucleotides read TGTGCCAGCAGTGCTATTAGCGGGGCAGAGACCCAGTACTTC.

The chain employs TRBV6-5 and TRBJ1-2, with 11 bases matching TRBD1. Germline V CDR1 and CDR2: MNHEY, SVGAGI. V was clipped by 0 bases and J by 4 bases; unmatched bases: 4. This CDR3 is built from 16 residues. The CDR3 coding sequence is TGTGCCAGCAGTTACTCGCTCGGGACAGGGGGCTATGGCTACACCTTC. Amino acid sequence: CASSYSLGTGGYGYTF.

The gene calls are TRBV28 and TRBJ1-3, with 8 bases lining up with TRBD1. The CDR3 spans 17 residues. J was trimmed by 4 bases and V by 1 base; bases with no gene match: 9. Germline V gene lookup returns CDR1 MDHEN and CDR2 SYDVKM. Written as DNA, the CDR3 is TGTGCCAGCAGTTTATCCGGTTCAGGGGGCTGGGGAAACACCATATATTTT. It is translated as CASSLSGSGGWGNTIYF.

The chain recombines TRBV2 with TRBJ1-5; TRBD1 is a possible D gene (5 bases). The CDR3 covers 13 residues. The V and J ends lost 6 bases and 4 bases respectively, with 10 bases between them. Germline loops: CDR1 SNHLY, CDR2 FYNNEI. CDR3 protein: CASSRGNNQPQHF. The CDR3 nucleotides are TGTGCCAGCAGCCGGGGGAATAATCAGCCCCAGCATTTT.

The rearrangement joins TRBV29-1 to TRBJ1-1; 8 bases fit TRBD1. V lost 2 bases, J lost 3 bases, and 2 bases stayed unmatched. There are 13 residues in the CDR3. In germline, CDR1 is SQVTM, CDR2 ANQGSEA. The CDR3 DNA follows: TGCAGCGTTGAACAGGGGGCGGACACTGAAGCTTTCTTT. Amino acids: CSVEQGADTEAFF. Full variable domain (missing parts from reference TRBV29-1 and TRBJ1-1): SAVISQKPSRDICQRGTSLTIQCQVDSQVTMMFWYRQQPGQSLTLIATANQGSEATYESGFVIDKFPISRPNLTFSTLTVSNMSPEDSSIYLCSVEQGADTEAFFGQGTRLTVV.

This chain joins TRBV7-6 and TRBJ1-4; D ambiguous. Trimming stripped 2 bases from V and 0 bases from J, with 10 bases between. The CDR3 is 16 residues long. Looked up from germline, CDR1 is SGHVS and CDR2 is FNYEAQ. CDR3 sequence reads: CASSLMVASTNEKLFF. The CDR3 region has the DNA TGTGCCAGCAGCTTAATGGTGGCCTCAACTAATGAAAAACTGTTTTTT.

This chain connects TRBV11-3 to TRBJ2-2, with TRBD2 matching over 9 bases. V lost 5 bases and J lost 1; bases outside the gene matches: 2. The germline gives CDR1 SGHNT, CDR2 YENEEA. CDR3 length: 15 residues. The CDR3 sequence: CASSRAGGNTGELFF. The CDR3 DNA is TGTGCCAGCAGCCGAGCGGGGGGGAACACCGGGGAGCTGTTTTTT.

This clone was found once. V usage is TRBV29-1 and J usage is TRBJ2-5, with 8 bases that match TRBD1. The ends lost 4 bases at V and 5 bases at J; junction bases unmatched: 6. The CDR3 consists of 13 residues. CDR1 SQVTM and CDR2 ANQGSEA come from the germline V gene. In DNA, the CDR3 is TGCAGCGTTGGAGCGGACAGGGTTGAGACCCAGTACTTC. It yields the protein CSVGADRVETQYF.

The chain links TRBV4-1 to TRBJ1-1; tentatively, D is TRBD1 (6 bases). Germline CDR1 and CDR2: MGHRA and YSYEKL. V shed 1 base and J shed 2 bases, with 14 bases lying between them. The CDR3 consists of 16 residues. In nucleotides, the CDR3 is TGCGCCAGCAGCCAAGCCCCGGGACACGCTAACACTGAAGCTTTCTTT. Translating gives CASSQAPGHANTEAFF.

The chain is built from TRBV27 and TRBJ1-1; perhaps TRBD1 as D (5 bases). This CDR3 has 13 amino acids. V was cut by 5 bases and J by 11 bases, with 18 bases left in between. CDR1 and CDR2 (germline): MNHEY, SMNVEV (reference sequence). CDR3 region: CASSRTGVPTAFF. As DNA, the CDR3 is TGTGCCAGCAGTCGTACAGGCGTCCCGACGGCTTTCTTT.

The chain recombines TRBV18 with TRBJ1-2; tentative D call: TRBD1 (5 bases). The CDR3 spans 13 residues. In germline, CDR1 is KGHSH, CDR2 LQKENI. Trimming stripped 6 bases from V and 2 bases from J, with 10 bases between. CDR3: CASSHGQNYGYTF. The DNA for the CDR3 is TGTGCCAGCTCGCATGGACAAAACTATGGCTACACCTTC.

V and J are TRBV18 and TRBJ1-2, with D tentatively TRBD1 (6 bases). The CDR3 has 13 residues. With 6 bases removed from V and 10 bases from J, the gap between germline ends came to 18 bases. From germline, CDR1 is KGHSH and CDR2 LQKENI. CDR3 DNA sequence: TGTGCCAGCTCGCGAGACCGGGACACGGTCTACACCTTC. It yields the protein CASSRDRDTVYTF.

The rearrangement joins TRBV11-2 to TRBJ2-1; 7 nucleotides align to TRBD2. V dropped 6 bases and J dropped 3; count of bases not matched to a gene: 11. This CDR3 is 16 amino acids long. Germline CDR1 and CDR2: SGHAT and FQNNGV. The CDR3 spells CASSRERGLDYNEQFF. The DNA of the CDR3 is TGTGCCAGCAGTAGAGAGCGGGGCCTAGACTACAATGAGCAGTTCTTC. Full variable domain (remainder filled in from reference TRBV11-2 and TRBJ2-1): EAGVAQSPRYKIIEKRQSVAFWCNPISGHATLYWYQQILGQGPKLLIQFQNNGVVDDSQLPKDRFSAERLKGVDSTLKIQPAKLEDSAVYLCASSRERGLDYNEQFFGPGTRLTVL.

On this clone: This same CDR3 is encoded by further DNA sequences in the sample. The V call is TRBV29-1, the J call TRBJ2-5, with a tentative D call TRBD2 (5 bases). V was trimmed by 4 bases and J by 3 bases, leaving 9 bases between them. The CDR3 length is 12 residues. Germline loops: CDR1 SQVTM, CDR2 ANQGSEA. CDR3 in DNA: TGCAGCGTTGTTTTGGGAGAAGAGACCCAGTACTTC. Its protein product is CSVVLGEETQYF.

This chain connects TRBV11-2 to TRBJ1-2; 9 bases align to TRBD1. Germline V gene lookup returns CDR1 SGHAT and CDR2 FQNNGV. The CDR3 is made up of 16 amino acids. V lost 7 bases, J lost 2 bases, and 11 bases stayed unmatched. CDR3 DNA sequence: TGTGCCAGCAACCCTCTCCGGACAGGGGAGAACTATGGCTACACCTTC. This gives the protein CASNPLRTGENYGYTF. The full variable domain, with the rest looked up from reference TRBV11-2 and TRBJ1-2, is EAGVAQSPRYKIIEKRQSVAFWCNPISGHATLYWYQQILGQGPKLLIQFQNNGVVDDSQLPKDRFSAERLKGVDSTLKIQPAKLEDSAVYLCASNPLRTGENYGYTFGSGTRLTVV.

CDR3 in amino acids: CASSQEGHQRPNEQFF. For the CDR3, the DNA is TGTGCCAGCAGCCAAGAAGGACATCAGCGACCCAATGAGCAGTTCTTC. This rearrangement joins TRBV3-1 (or the pseudogene TRBV3-2) to TRBJ2-1; D perhaps matches TRBD1 (5 bases). V was clipped by 0 bases and J by 6 bases, with 15 bases between them. Germline lookup yields CDR1 LGHDT and CDR2 YNNKEL (reference sequence). The CDR3 sequence is 16 residues long.

The V call is TRBV2, the J call TRBJ2-2; 9 bases match TRBD1. CDR3 length: 18 amino acids. Germline V gene data show CDR1 as SNHLY and CDR2 as FYNNEI. The J segment lost 5 bases and the V segment lost 5 bases, leaving 15 bases of the junction unmatched. CDR3 amino acids: CASSSGTGIVIGTGELFF. CDR3 bases: TGTGCCAGCAGTTCCGGGACAGGGATTGTTATTGGTACCGGGGAGCTGTTTTTT.